This passage covers 28 T cell receptor beta chains from one sample sequenced in a study of blood T cell dynamics during melanoma immunotherapy. Time point specified: week 3, after first cycle of checkpoint inhibitor. Here immunoSEQ multiplex PCR was the method, and the copy in TCRdb shows in-frame clones only, minus some. The sample holds under 75 clones. The material sequenced was naive CD8+ T cells from blood, taken from a patient treated with checkpoint blockade. These receptors were collected from a human donor with melanoma.

V and J are TRBV27 and TRBJ2-1; TRBD2 aligns across 10 bases. Unmatched junction bases numbered 5, after V lost 6 bases and J lost 3 bases. Germline CDR1 MNHEY, CDR2 SMNVEV (reference sequence). CDR3 length: 15 residues. CDR3 DNA sequence: TGTGCCAGCAGAACAAGGACTAGCGGCTACAATGAGCAGTTCTTC. This gives the protein CASRTRTSGYNEQFF.

This clone was recorded once. The chain joins TRBV4-3 to TRBJ1-1; D is unresolved. Germline CDR1 is LGHNA and CDR2 is YSLEER. V lost 3 bases and J 0 bases, leaving 5 bases between the germline ends. The CDR3 runs 13 residues. For the CDR3, the DNA is TGCGCCAGCAGCCAGGTGGTGAACACTGAAGCTTTCTTT. Residues: CASSQVVNTEAFF.

V usage is TRBV5-4 and J usage is TRBJ2-5; D ambiguous. Germline CDR1 reads SGHNT; CDR2 reads YYREEE (reference sequence). The CDR3 has 15 residues. V shed 0 bases and J shed 5 bases, with 14 bases lying between them. CDR3 sequence reads: CASSLGTSFGETQYF. The DNA for the CDR3 is TGTGCCAGCAGCTTGGGGACGTCCTTCGGGGAGACCCAGTACTTC. Supplemented by reference TRBV5-4 and TRBJ2-5, the full variable domain reads ETGVTQSPTHLIKTRGQQVTLRCSSQSGHNTVSWYQQALGQGPQFIFQYYREEENGRGNFPPRFSGLQFPNYSSELNVNALELDDSALYLCASSLGTSFGETQYFGPGTRLLVL.

The chain uses TRBV4-3 and TRBJ2-6; D possibly corresponds to TRBD2 (6 bases). The CDR3 has 16 amino acids. Trimming took 3 bases from V and 3 from J, leaving 12 bases between them. Germline-derived CDR1 and CDR2 are LGHNA and YSLEER. The CDR3 sequence: CASSQARGDGANVLTF. CDR3 in DNA: TGCGCCAGCAGCCAGGCCCGCGGGGATGGGGCCAACGTCCTGACTTTC.

This chain connects TRBV11-3 to TRBJ2-7; TRBD2 is a possible D gene (5 bases). Trimming removed 1 base at V and 3 bases at J, with 13 bases between. The germline gives CDR1 SGHNT, CDR2 YENEEA. This CDR3 spans 15 amino acids. CDR3 in amino acids: CASSLVSEGVYEQYF. The CDR3 DNA is TGTGCCAGCAGCTTAGTATCAGAGGGTGTCTACGAGCAGTACTTC.

This chain connects TRBV6-1 to TRBJ1-2; tentatively, D is TRBD1 (5 bases). In germline, CDR1 is MNHNS, CDR2 SASEGT. This CDR3 is 14 amino acids long. V gave up 1 base and J gave up 7 bases, with 13 bases separating them. The CDR3 nucleotides are TGTGCCAGCAGTGAAGTGGTCCTGGGGGGTGGCTACACCTTC. This codes for CASSEVVLGGGYTF.

This clone has just one count. The chain recombines TRBV5-1 with TRBJ2-7; D uncertain. CDR3 length: 14 residues. V was clipped by 2 bases and J by 0 bases, with 9 bases between them. The germline CDR1 and CDR2 sequences are SGHRS and YFSETQ. The CDR3 coding sequence is TGCGCCAGCAGCTTACCTCAGAGCTCCTACGAGCAGTACTTC. Translating it yields CASSLPQSSYEQYF. Looking up the rest from reference TRBV5-1 and TRBJ2-7 gives the full variable domain: KAGVTQTPRYLIKTRGQQVTLSCSPISGHRSVSWYQQTPGQGLQFLFEYFSETQRNKGNFPGRFSGRQFSNSRSEMNVSTLELGDSALYLCASSLPQSSYEQYFGPGTRLTVT.

The chain links TRBV29-1 to TRBJ1-1, with TRBD1 matching over 7 bases. Germline V CDR1 and CDR2: SQVTM, ANQGSEA. J lost 1 base, V lost 1 base, and 6 bases had no gene match. There are 15 residues in the CDR3. The CDR3 DNA follows: TGCAGCGTTGAAGGCTCGGGACAGCGGAACACTGAAGCTTTCTTT. This codes for CSVEGSGQRNTEAFF.

The chain recombines TRBV6-5 with TRBJ2-7; TRBD1 agrees at 7 bases. The ends lost 6 bases at V and 3 bases at J; junction bases unmatched: 8. Germline V lookup: CDR1 MNHEY, CDR2 SVGAGI. This CDR3 spans 14 amino acids. CDR3 residues: CASSLRDRVYEQYF. CDR3 sequence (DNA): TGTGCCAGCAGCCTCCGGGACAGAGTCTACGAGCAGTACTTC.

The chain couples TRBV18 to TRBJ2-5; tentative D call: TRBD2 (5 bases). The V and J ends lost 0 bases and 5 bases respectively, with 7 bases between them. This CDR3 contains 13 residues. Germline V gene data show CDR1 as KGHSH and CDR2 as LQKENI. The CDR3 protein is CASSPPTRETQYF. CDR3 nucleotide sequence: TGTGCCAGCTCACCACCAACTAGGGAGACCCAGTACTTC.

This chain connects TRBV27 to TRBJ2-1, with TRBD1 identical over 10 bases. Germline lookup yields CDR1 MNHEY and CDR2 SMNVEV (reference sequence). Trimming removed 3 bases from V and 7 bases from J; junction bases left unmatched: 3. CDR3 length: 14 amino acids. The CDR3 spells CASSLGQGLNEQFF. The CDR3 DNA is TGTGCCAGCAGTTTGGGACAGGGGTTGAATGAGCAGTTCTTC.

DNA for the CDR3: TGTGCCAGCAACCCGACAGGTACCACTGAAGCTTTCTTT. Protein product: CASNPTGTTEAFF. The chain has TRBV6-5 and TRBJ1-1, with D maybe TRBD1 (6 bases). CDR1 and CDR2 (germline): MNHEY, SVGAGI. V was pared by 7 bases and J by 4 bases, with 13 bases between. This CDR3 has 13 amino acids.

V is TRBV27 and J is TRBJ2-7, with TRBD2 matching over 9 bases. With V trimmed by 6 bases and J by 3 bases, 6 bases remained unmatched. The CDR3 consists of 14 residues. From germline, CDR1 is MNHEY and CDR2 SMNVEV (reference sequence). CDR3 coding DNA: TGTGCCAGCAGACCAAGCGGGGGGTTCTACGAGCAGTACTTC. As protein: CASRPSGGFYEQYF.

This clone appeared once. The V call is TRBV30, the J call TRBJ2-7; possibly TRBD2 for D (5 bases). The CDR3 sequence is 12 residues long. V lost 2 bases and J lost 3, with 8 bases in between. The germline gives CDR1 GTSNPN, CDR2 SVGIG (reference sequence). The CDR3 loop reads CAWSIRDYEQYF. Here the CDR3 DNA reads TGTGCCTGGAGTATCCGGGACTACGAGCAGTACTTC.

The chain combines TRBV28 with TRBJ2-7, with 9 bases matching TRBD2. J gave up 6 bases and V 2 bases, and 8 bases lay outside the gene matches. The CDR3 is 15 amino acids. Per germline, CDR1 MDHEN and CDR2 SYDVKM. CDR3: CASSLLREGRSEQYF. The CDR3 region has the DNA TGTGCCAGCAGTTTACTGCGGGAGGGCCGCAGCGAGCAGTACTTC.

The V and J genes are TRBV6-1 and TRBJ1-1; a weak D match, TRBD1 (5 bases). Germline assignment: CDR1 MNHNS and CDR2 SASEGT. The CDR3 is 15 amino acids. Trimming removed 11 bases at V and 0 bases at J, with 19 bases between. The CDR3 here is CAVPSRGLMNTEAFF. The CDR3 DNA sequence: TGTGCCGTACCCTCGAGGGGTCTTATGAACACTGAAGCTTTCTTT.

V is TRBV7-9 and J is TRBJ1-4; 7 nucleotides match TRBD1. Trimming removed 7 bases from V and 5 bases from J; junction bases left unmatched: 7. The CDR3 has 14 amino acids. Germline V gene sequence: CDR1 SEHNR, CDR2 FQNEAQ (reference sequence). The CDR3 coding sequence is TGTGCCAGCACCGATGCAGGGGGAAATGAAAAACTGTTTTTT. It encodes CASTDAGGNEKLFF. The full variable domain, in which reference TRBV7-9 and TRBJ1-4 provide the parts outside the CDR3, is DTGVSQNPRHKITKRGQNVTFRCDPISEHNRLYWYRQTLGQGPEFLTYFQNEAQLEKSRLLSDRFSAERPKGSFSTLEIQRTEQGDSAMYLCASTDAGGNEKLFFGSGTQLSVL.

The chain is built from TRBV12-5 and TRBJ2-3; 10 bases are shared with TRBD2. The CDR3 is 16 residues long. With 1 base clipped from V and 4 bases from J, the junction kept 5 bases outside the gene matches. Looked up from germline, CDR1 is LGHNT and CDR2 is FRNRAP. The CDR3 spells CASGLGLAGVPDTQYF. The CDR3 DNA reads TGTGCTAGTGGTTTGGGGCTAGCGGGAGTCCCAGATACGCAGTATTTT.

V is TRBV28 and J is TRBJ2-1, with D uncertain. The germline V gene has CDR1 MDHEN and CDR2 SYDVKM. The CDR3 has 12 amino acids. V dropped 10 bases and J dropped 2 bases, with 9 bases sitting between them. Written as DNA, the CDR3 is TGTGCCACCGCCCGCGCCTACAATGAGCAGTTCTTC. The encoded protein is CATARAYNEQFF.

The V gene is TRBV5-1, the J gene TRBJ2-7; no clear D. CDR3 length: 14 residues. CDR1 and CDR2 (germline): SGHRS, YFSETQ. With 4 bases removed from V and 5 bases from J, the gap between germline ends came to 16 bases. In nucleotides, the CDR3 is TGCGCCAGCAGCCCCCGGGCCGCTCGAAACGAGCAGTACTTC. Its translation: CASSPRAARNEQYF.

The chain links TRBV10-1 to TRBJ2-1; D tentatively reads TRBD1 or TRBD2 (5 bases each). The CDR3 runs to 15 residues. Trimming took off 3 bases at V and 0 bases at J, with 9 bases between the two ends. Per the germline V gene, CDR1 is WNHNN and CDR2 is SYGVQD (reference sequence). The CDR3 DNA follows: TGCGCCAGCAGTGAAGGTGGGGGCTCCTACAATGAGCAGTTCTTC. It translates to CASSEGGGSYNEQFF.

The J gene is TRBJ2-7, the V gene TRBV11-3, with D possibly being TRBD1 or TRBD2 (5 bases each). V shed 8 bases and J shed 4 bases, with 18 bases lying between them. The CDR3 has 14 residues. Germline CDR1 SGHNT, CDR2 YENEEA. The CDR3 loop is CASEGYRQPYEQYF. CDR3 DNA: TGTGCCAGCGAGGGGTATCGACAACCTTACGAGCAGTACTTC. The variable domain in full, completed from reference TRBV11-3 and TRBJ2-7, reads EAGVVQSPRYKIIEKKQPVAFWCNPISGHNTLYWYLQNLGQGPELLIRYENEEAVDDSQLPKDRFSAERLKGVDSTLKIQPAELGDSAVYLCASEGYRQPYEQYFGPGTRLTVT.

This rearrangement joins TRBV27 to TRBJ2-3, with TRBD2 matching 7 bases. The trim removed 5 bases at V and 2 bases at J, leaving 7 bases unmatched. The length of the CDR3 is 15 residues. Germline lookup yields CDR1 MNHEY and CDR2 SMNVEV (reference sequence). As DNA, the CDR3 is TGTGCCAGCAGTCTGGGACTATACTTCACAGATACGCAGTATTTT. It yields the protein CASSLGLYFTDTQYF.

The chain uses TRBV13 and TRBJ2-5, with 7 bases matching TRBD1. CDR1 PRHDT and CDR2 FYEKMQ come from the germline V gene (reference sequence). The CDR3 runs 14 residues. V shed 1 base and J 3 bases; nucleotides not matched to a gene: 2. The CDR3 here is CASSLAGGEETQYF. The CDR3 coding sequence is TGTGCCAGCAGCTTAGCAGGGGGAGAAGAGACCCAGTACTTC.

The chain carries TRBV7-6 and TRBJ2-7; the match to TRBD2 covers 10 bases. CDR1 is SGHVS, CDR2 FNYEAQ, per germline. The CDR3 extends over 15 amino acids. V dropped 3 bases and J dropped 6; count of bases not matched to a gene: 8. This CDR3 is CASSLGAGGPGEQYF. The CDR3 region has the DNA TGTGCCAGCAGCTTGGGAGCGGGAGGGCCGGGCGAGCAGTACTTC.

The genes are TRBV19 and TRBJ1-1; D gene unclear. The V gene's germline CDR1 is LNHDA and CDR2 SQIVND (reference sequence). CDR3 length: 17 residues. Trimming took off 3 bases at V and 1 base at J, with 18 bases between the two ends. CDR3 nucleotide sequence: TGTGCCAGTAGTATCATCCCCTACGACATATGGAACACTGAAGCTTTCTTT. Translating gives CASSIIPYDIWNTEAFF.

For the CDR3, the DNA is TGCGCCAGCAGCCCACAGGAAACGACCGGGGAGCTGTTTTTT. It specifies CASSPQETTGELFF. The chain links TRBV4-1 to TRBJ2-2; D perhaps matches TRBD1 (5 bases). Trimming removed 4 bases at V and 5 bases at J, with 11 bases between. This CDR3 is built from 14 residues. Germline-derived CDR1 and CDR2 are MGHRA and YSYEKL.

The chain links TRBV4-1 to TRBJ2-1, with 7 nucleotides matching TRBD1. The CDR3 is 17 amino acids. V was clipped by 0 bases and J by 0 bases; unmatched bases: 5. CDR1 is MGHRA and CDR2 is YSYEKL in the germline V gene. The DNA of the CDR3 is TGCGCCAGCAGCCAAGATTCGGGACAGAGCTCCTACAATGAGCAGTTCTTC. Its protein is CASSQDSGQSSYNEQFF.